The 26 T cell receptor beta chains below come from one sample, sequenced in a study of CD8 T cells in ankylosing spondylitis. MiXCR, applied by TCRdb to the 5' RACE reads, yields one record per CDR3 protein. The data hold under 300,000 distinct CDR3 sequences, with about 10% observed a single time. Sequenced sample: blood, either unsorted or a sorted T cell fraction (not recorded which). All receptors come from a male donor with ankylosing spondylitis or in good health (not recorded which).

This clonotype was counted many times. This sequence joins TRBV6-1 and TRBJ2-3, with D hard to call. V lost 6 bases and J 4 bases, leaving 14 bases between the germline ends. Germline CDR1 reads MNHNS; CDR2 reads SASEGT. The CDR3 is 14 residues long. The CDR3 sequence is CASRDQMSADTQYF. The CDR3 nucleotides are TGTGCCAGCAGGGACCAGATGAGCGCAGATACGCAGTATTTT.

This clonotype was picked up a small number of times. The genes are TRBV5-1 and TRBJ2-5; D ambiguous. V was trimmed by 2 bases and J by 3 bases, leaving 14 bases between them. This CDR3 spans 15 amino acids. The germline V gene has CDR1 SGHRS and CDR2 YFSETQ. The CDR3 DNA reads TGCGCCAGCAGCTTCAGTTCAAGGAACGAAGAGACCCAGTACTTC. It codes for CASSFSSRNEETQYF.

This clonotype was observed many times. CDR3 residues: CASSALLGNSEQFF. For the CDR3, the DNA is TGTGCCAGCAGTGCCCTCCTGGGAAATAGTGAGCAGTTCTTC. The chain has TRBV6-4 and TRBJ2-1; D not certain. The CDR3 has 14 amino acids. The V gene lost 4 bases and the J gene lost 9 bases, with 16 bases spanning the gap. Germline lookup yields CDR1 MRHNA and CDR2 SNTAGT.

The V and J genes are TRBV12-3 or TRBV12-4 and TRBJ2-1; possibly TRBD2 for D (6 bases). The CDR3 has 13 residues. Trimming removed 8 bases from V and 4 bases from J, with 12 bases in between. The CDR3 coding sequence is TGTGCCAGCGGCGCGGGAAAGTACAATGAGCAGTTCTTC. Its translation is CASGAGKYNEQFF.

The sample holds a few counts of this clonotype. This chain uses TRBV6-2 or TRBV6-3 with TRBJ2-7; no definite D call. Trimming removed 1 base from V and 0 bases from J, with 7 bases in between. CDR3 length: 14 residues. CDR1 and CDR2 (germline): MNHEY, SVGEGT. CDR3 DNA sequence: TGTGCCAGCAGTTACTTCGGGCACTCCTACGAGCAGTACTTC. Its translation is CASSYFGHSYEQYF.

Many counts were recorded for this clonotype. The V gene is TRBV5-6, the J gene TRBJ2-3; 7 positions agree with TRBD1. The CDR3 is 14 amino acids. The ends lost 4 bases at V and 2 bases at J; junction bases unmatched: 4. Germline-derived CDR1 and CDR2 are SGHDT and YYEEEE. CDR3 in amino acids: CASSTGTATDTQYF. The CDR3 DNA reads TGTGCCAGCAGCACCGGGACAGCCACAGATACGCAGTATTTT. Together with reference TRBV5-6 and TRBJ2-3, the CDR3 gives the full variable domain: DAGVTQSPTHLIKTRGQQVTLRCSPKSGHDTVSWYQQALGQGPQFIFQYYEEEERQRGNFPDRFSGHQFPNYSSELNVNALLLGDSALYLCASSTGTATDTQYFGPGTRLTVL.

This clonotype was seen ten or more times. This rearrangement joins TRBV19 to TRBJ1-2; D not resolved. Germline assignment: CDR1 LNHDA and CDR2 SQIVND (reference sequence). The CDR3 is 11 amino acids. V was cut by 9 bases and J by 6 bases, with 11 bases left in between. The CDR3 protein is CASRRGDGYTF. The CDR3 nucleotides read TGTGCCAGCCGCCGTGGTGATGGCTACACCTTC.

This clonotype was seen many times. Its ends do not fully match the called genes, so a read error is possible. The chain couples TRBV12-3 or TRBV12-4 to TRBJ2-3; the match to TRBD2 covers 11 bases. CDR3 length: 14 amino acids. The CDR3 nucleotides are TGTGCCAGCAGATTAGCGGGGGGGTTAGATACGCAGTATTTT. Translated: CASRLAGGLDTQYF.

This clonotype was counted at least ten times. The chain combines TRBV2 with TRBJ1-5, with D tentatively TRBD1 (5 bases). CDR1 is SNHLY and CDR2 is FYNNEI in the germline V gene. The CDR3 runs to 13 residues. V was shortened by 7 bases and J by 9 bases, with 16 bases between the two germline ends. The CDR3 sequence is CASNVGGSGPQHF. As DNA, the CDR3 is TGTGCCAGCAATGTGGGGGGGAGTGGGCCCCAGCATTTT.

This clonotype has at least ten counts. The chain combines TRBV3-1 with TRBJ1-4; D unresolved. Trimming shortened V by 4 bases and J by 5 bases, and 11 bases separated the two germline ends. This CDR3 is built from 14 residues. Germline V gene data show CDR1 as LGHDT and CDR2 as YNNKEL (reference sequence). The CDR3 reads CASSLGRLNEKLFF. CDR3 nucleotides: TGTGCCAGCAGCCTCGGACGGCTAAATGAAAAACTGTTTTTT.

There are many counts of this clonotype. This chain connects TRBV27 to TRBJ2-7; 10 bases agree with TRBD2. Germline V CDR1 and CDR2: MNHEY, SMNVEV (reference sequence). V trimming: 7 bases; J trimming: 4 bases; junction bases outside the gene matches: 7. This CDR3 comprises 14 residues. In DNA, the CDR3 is TGTGCCAGCACCTCGGGACTAGCGAGGTACGAGCAGTACTTC. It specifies CASTSGLARYEQYF.

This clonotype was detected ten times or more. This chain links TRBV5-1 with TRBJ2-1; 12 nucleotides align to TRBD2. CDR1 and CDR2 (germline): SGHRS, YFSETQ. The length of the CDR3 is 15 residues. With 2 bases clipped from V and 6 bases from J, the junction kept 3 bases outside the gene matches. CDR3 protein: CASSFLAGGPNEQFF. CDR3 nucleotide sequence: TGCGCCAGCAGCTTCCTAGCGGGAGGGCCCAATGAGCAGTTCTTC. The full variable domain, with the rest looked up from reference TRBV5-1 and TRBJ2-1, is KAGVTQTPRYLIKTRGQQVTLSCSPISGHRSVSWYQQTPGQGLQFLFEYFSETQRNKGNFPGRFSGRQFSNSRSEMNVSTLELGDSALYLCASSFLAGGPNEQFFGPGTRLTVL.

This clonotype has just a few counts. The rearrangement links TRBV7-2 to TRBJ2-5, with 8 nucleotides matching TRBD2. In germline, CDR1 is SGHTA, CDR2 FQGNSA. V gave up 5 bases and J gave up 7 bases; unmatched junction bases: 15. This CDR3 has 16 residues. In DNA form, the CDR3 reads TGTGCCAGCAGCCCCGTTCCTAGCGGCGCGGGGGGGACCCAGTACTTC. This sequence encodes CASSPVPSGAGGTQYF.

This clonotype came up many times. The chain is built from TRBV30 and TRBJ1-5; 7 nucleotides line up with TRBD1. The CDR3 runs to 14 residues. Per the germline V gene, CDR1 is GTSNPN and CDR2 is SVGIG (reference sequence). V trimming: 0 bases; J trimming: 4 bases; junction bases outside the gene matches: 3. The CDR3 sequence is CAWSVGRGNQPQHF. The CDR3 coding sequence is TGTGCCTGGAGTGTGGGCAGGGGGAATCAGCCCCAGCATTTT.

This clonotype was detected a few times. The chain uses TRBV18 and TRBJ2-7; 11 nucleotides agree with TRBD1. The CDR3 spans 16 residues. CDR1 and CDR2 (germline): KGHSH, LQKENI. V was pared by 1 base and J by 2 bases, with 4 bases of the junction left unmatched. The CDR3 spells CASSPREGQGAYEQYF. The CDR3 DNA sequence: TGTGCCAGCTCACCACGAGAGGGACAGGGGGCCTACGAGCAGTACTTC.

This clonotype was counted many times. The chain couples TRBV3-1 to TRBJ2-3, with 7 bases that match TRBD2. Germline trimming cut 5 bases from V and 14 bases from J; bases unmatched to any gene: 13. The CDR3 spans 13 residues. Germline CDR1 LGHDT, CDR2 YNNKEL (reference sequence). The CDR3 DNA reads TGTGCCAGCAGCTCCCGACTAGCCGGAGAGAGGTATTTT. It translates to CASSSRLAGERYF.

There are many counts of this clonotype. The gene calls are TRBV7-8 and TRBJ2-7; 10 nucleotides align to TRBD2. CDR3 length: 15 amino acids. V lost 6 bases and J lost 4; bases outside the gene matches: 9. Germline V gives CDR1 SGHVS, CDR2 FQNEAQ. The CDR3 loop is CASSYSGRAGYEQYF. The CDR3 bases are TGTGCCAGCAGTTACAGCGGGAGGGCCGGTTACGAGCAGTACTTC.

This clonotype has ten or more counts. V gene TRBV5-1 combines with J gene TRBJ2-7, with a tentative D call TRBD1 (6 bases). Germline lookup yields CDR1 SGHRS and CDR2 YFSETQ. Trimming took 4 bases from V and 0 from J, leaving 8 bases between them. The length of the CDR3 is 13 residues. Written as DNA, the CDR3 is TGCGCCAGCAGCCCGGGACACTCCTACGAGCAGTACTTC. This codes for CASSPGHSYEQYF.

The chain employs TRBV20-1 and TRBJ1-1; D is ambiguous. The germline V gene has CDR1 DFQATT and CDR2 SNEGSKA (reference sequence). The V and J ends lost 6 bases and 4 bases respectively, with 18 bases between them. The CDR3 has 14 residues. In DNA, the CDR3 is TGCAGTGCCCGGAGCGGCCGGACGGGCACTGAAGCTTTCTTT. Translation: CSARSGRTGTEAFF.

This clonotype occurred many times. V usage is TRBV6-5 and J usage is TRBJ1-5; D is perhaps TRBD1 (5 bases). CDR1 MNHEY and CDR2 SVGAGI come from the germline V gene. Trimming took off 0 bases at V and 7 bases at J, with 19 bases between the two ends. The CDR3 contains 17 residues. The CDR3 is CASSYSSPWVGGQPQHF. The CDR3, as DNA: TGTGCCAGCAGTTACTCGAGCCCTTGGGTTGGGGGGCAGCCCCAGCATTTT.

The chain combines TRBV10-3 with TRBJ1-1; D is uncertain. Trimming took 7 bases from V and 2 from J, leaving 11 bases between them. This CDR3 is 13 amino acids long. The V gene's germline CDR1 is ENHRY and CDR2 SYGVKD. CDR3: CAINSLVNTEAFF. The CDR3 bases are TGTGCCATCAACTCCTTAGTCAACACTGAAGCTTTCTTT.

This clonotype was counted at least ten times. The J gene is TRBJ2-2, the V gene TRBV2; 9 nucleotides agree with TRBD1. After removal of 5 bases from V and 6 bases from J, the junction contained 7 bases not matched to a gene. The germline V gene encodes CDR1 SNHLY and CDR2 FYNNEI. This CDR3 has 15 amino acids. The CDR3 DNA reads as TGTGCCAGCAGTCCCGACAGGGGGGTCGCCGGGGAGCTGTTTTTT. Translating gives CASSPDRGVAGELFF.

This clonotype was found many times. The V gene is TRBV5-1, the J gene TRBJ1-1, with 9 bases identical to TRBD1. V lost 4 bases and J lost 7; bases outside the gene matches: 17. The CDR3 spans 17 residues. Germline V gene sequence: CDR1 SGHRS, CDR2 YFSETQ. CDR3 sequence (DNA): TGCGCCAGCAGCGTCACTCGGGACAGGGTGCCTATACGTGAAGCTTTCTTT. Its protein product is CASSVTRDRVPIREAFF.

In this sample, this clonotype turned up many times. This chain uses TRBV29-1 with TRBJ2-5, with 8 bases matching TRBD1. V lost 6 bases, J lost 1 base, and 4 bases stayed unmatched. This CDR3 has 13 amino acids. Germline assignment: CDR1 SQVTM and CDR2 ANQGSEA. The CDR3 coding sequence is TGCAGCGTCCTGACAGGGGCCCAAGAGACCCAGTACTTC. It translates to CSVLTGAQETQYF. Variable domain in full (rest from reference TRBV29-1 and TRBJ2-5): SAVISQKPSRDICQRGTSLTIQCQVDSQVTMMFWYRQQPGQSLTLIATANQGSEATYESGFVIDKFPISRPNLTFSTLTVSNMSPEDSSIYLCSVLTGAQETQYFGPGTRLLVL.

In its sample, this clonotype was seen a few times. Here the CDR3 reads CASGSSDRGLYEQYF. CDR3 nucleotides: TGTGCTAGTGGTTCATCAGACAGGGGTTTATACGAGCAGTACTTC. This sequence joins TRBV12-5 and TRBJ2-7; 8 nucleotides agree with TRBD1. The V gene's germline CDR1 is LGHNT and CDR2 FRNRAP. The CDR3 consists of 15 residues. Trimming at V came to 4 bases and at J to 4 bases, leaving 9 bases not matched to a gene.

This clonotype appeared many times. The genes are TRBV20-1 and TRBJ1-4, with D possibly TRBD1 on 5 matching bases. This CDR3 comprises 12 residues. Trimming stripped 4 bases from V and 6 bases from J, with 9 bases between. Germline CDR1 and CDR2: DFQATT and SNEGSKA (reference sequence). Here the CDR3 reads CSAIGADEKLFF. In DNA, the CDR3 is TGCAGTGCTATCGGGGCGGATGAAAAACTGTTTTTT.